Given below is one T cell receptor (beta chain) in context. Original processing methods: Amplification of reference gene primers was used by the study to estimate nucleated cell counts. TCRdb keeps only in-frame clones here, not all; method: immunoSEQ multiplex PCR. V and J calls and clone size are those listed in that table; D and trimming were worked out from the DNA. The sample consists of about 110,000 clones, around 75% of them appearing once. The length of the CDR3 is 17 residues. Germline-derived CDR1 and CDR2 are SEHNR and FQNEAQ (reference sequence). Trimming shortened V by 1 base and J by 0 bases, and 14 bases separated the two germline ends. The data were obtained in a study of blood T cell repertoires in COVID-19. Overall study: Samples taken during acute and convalescent COVID-19 were collected in the United States, Italy and Spain.

The sequence came from a human donor with acute or convalescent COVID-19. The donor label of this sample is uncertain. The J gene is TRBJ2-3, the V gene TRBV7-9, with D possibly matching TRBD2 (5 bases). The sequenced sample consisted of peripheral blood. This CDR3 is CASSLDRGFYSTDTQYF. CDR3 DNA sequence: TGTGCCAGCAGCTTAGATCGGGGATTTTATAGCACAGATACGCAGTATTTT. The variable domain in full, with the rest retrieved from reference TRBV7-9 and TRBJ2-3, is DTGVSQNPRHKITKRGQNVTFRCDPISEHNRLYWYRQTLGQGPEFLTYFQNEAQLEKSRLLSDRFSAERPKGSFSTLEIQRTEQGDSAMYLCASSLDRGFYSTDTQYFGPGTRLTVL.